This is a list of T cell receptor beta chains from one sample in a study of cytomegalovirus exposure and HLA in healthy donors. Clones were read by immunoSEQ multiplex PCR, and TCRdb kept only the in-frame ones, dropping some. Here the sample spans roughly 120,000 clones, 80% being singletons. The sample comprised PBMCs. The source is a man aged 25-45 years in good health and CMV-seronegative. Each CDR3 is given with its conserved first and last residue. The D gene is left open where the match is weak. Clone sizes are given selectively: once, few, many, or a class where the clone is expanded.

V: TRBV4-2; D: .; size: .; J: TRBJ2-3; CDR3: CASSPRRAQITDTQYF; DNA: TGTGCCAGCAGCCCTAGGCGGGCCCAAATCACAGATACGCAGTATTTT
V: TRBV5-1; D: .; size: .; J: TRBJ2-1; CDR3: CASSSGFRLAVDEQFF; DNA: TGCGCCAGCAGCTCCGGCTTTAGGCTAGCTGTCGATGAGCAGTTCTTC
V: TRBV5-6; D: .; size: .; J: TRBJ1-2; CDR3: CASSEQGNYGYTF; DNA: TGTGCCAGCAGCGAACAGGGTAACTATGGCTACACCTTC
V: TRBV27; D: .; size: .; J: TRBJ2-1; CDR3: CASSSGLRDRSGEQFF; DNA: TGTGCCAGCAGTTCGGGACTCAGAGACCGGTCGGGTGAGCAGTTCTTC
V: TRBV11-2; D: TRBD1; size: few; J: TRBJ1-5; CDR3: CASSATGGSNQPQHF; DNA: TGTGCCAGCAGCGCGACAGGGGGTAGCAATCAGCCCCAGCATTTT
V: TRBV6-1; D: .; size: few; J: TRBJ2-7; CDR3: CASSEDRRYEQYF; DNA: TGTGCCAGCAGTGAAGACAGGAGATACGAGCAGTACTTC
V: TRBV5-6; D: TRBD1; size: once; J: TRBJ1-1; CDR3: CASSDEGQGLVEAFF; DNA: TGTGCCAGCAGCGATGAAGGACAGGGGCTGGTTGAAGCTTTCTTT
V: TRBV5-6; D: TRBD2; size: .; J: TRBJ2-3; CDR3: CASSLGSRLAGGQQYF; DNA: TGTGCCAGCAGCTTGGGTAGTCGTCTAGCGGGAGGGCAGCAGTATTTT
V: TRBV5-1; D: TRBD1; size: .; J: TRBJ1-1; CDR3: CASSPGQGLIGTEAFF; DNA: TGCGCCAGCTCTCCGGGACAGGGACTGATTGGCACTGAAGCTTTCTTT
V: TRBV28; D: TRBD1; size: .; J: TRBJ2-3; CDR3: CASSSTDRVTDTQYF; DNA: TGTGCCAGCAGTTCGACGGACAGGGTCACAGATACGCAGTATTTT
V: TRBV10-2; D: .; size: .; J: TRBJ2-3; CDR3: CASSESPSLIWYF; DNA: TGCGCCAGCAGTGAGTCTCCTAGTCTTATCTGGTATTTT
V: TRBV7-6; D: .; size: .; J: TRBJ2-7; CDR3: CASSPASLPTLYEQYF; DNA: TGTGCCAGCAGCCCAGCCTCGCTACCGACACTCTACGAGCAGTACTTC
V: TRBV7-9; D: .; size: .; J: TRBJ2-1; CDR3: CASSSDWRGYNEQFF; DNA: TGTGCCAGCAGCTCGGACTGGAGGGGTTACAATGAGCAGTTCTTC
V: TRBV14; D: TRBD1; size: .; J: TRBJ2-5; CDR3: CASSPARTGFIVTQYF; DNA: TGTGCCAGCAGCCCAGCCCGGACAGGGTTTATCGTGACCCAGTACTTC
V: TRBV5-1; D: .; size: .; J: TRBJ2-1; CDR3: CASSPSYGAYNEQFF; DNA: TGCGCCAGCAGTCCCTCCTACGGGGCCTACAATGAGCAGTTCTTC
V: TRBV7-9; D: .; size: once; J: TRBJ2-4; CDR3: CASSLVRQENIQYF; DNA: TGTGCCAGCAGCTTAGTACGACAGGAAAACATTCAGTACTTC
V: TRBV15; D: TRBD2; size: .; J: TRBJ2-1; CDR3: CATSRERLAGSSYNEQFF; DNA: TGTGCCACCAGCAGAGAAAGACTAGCGGGCAGCTCCTACAATGAGCAGTTCTTC
V: TRBV7-9; D: TRBD2; size: .; J: TRBJ2-3; CDR3: CASSPYFSGDTQYF; DNA: TGTGCCAGCAGCCCCTATTTTAGCGGGGATACGCAGTATTTT
V: TRBV6-4; D: TRBD1; size: .; J: TRBJ2-1; CDR3: CASSDLGDRDETYNEQFF; DNA: TGTGCCAGCAGTGACTTGGGGGACAGGGACGAAACCTACAATGAGCAGTTCTTC
V: TRBV11-2; D: TRBD2; size: .; J: TRBJ2-1; CDR3: CASSLEWSSGPYNEQFF; DNA: TGTGCCAGCAGCTTAGAGTGGTCTAGCGGGCCATACAATGAGCAGTTCTTC
V: TRBV9; D: TRBD2; size: once; J: TRBJ2-7; CDR3: CASSVGVGGLAGGLYYEQYF; DNA: TGTGCCAGCAGCGTAGGTGTCGGGGGACTAGCGGGCGGGCTTTACTACGAGCAGTACTTC
V: TRBV5-5; D: TRBD1; size: .; J: TRBJ2-5; CDR3: CASSSGQQETQYF; DNA: TGTGCCAGCAGCTCGGGACAGCAAGAGACCCAGTACTTC
V: TRBV7-9; D: .; size: .; J: TRBJ2-7; CDR3: CASSIAGAFSYEQYF; DNA: TGTGCCAGCAGCATTGCGGGGGCCTTTTCCTACGAGCAGTACTTC
V: TRBV9; D: TRBD2; size: few; J: TRBJ2-1; CDR3: CASSATSGYNEQFF; DNA: TGTGCCAGCAGTGCCACTAGCGGCTACAATGAGCAGTTCTTC
V: TRBV28; D: .; size: .; J: TRBJ1-2; CDR3: CASSLRTGSYGYPF; DNA: TGTGCCAGCAGTTTACGTACAGGCTCCTATGGCTACCCCTTC
V: TRBV30; D: .; size: .; J: TRBJ2-1; CDR3: CAWGREYAEQFF; DNA: TGTGCCTGGGGACGGGAGTATGCTGAGCAGTTCTTC
V: TRBV28; D: TRBD1; size: .; J: TRBJ1-5; CDR3: CASSSGQGDQPQHF; DNA: TGTGCCAGCAGTTCCGGACAGGGTGATCAGCCCCAGCATTTT
V: TRBV6-1; D: TRBD2; size: .; J: TRBJ2-2; CDR3: CASSDTSGSGTGELFF; DNA: TGTGCCAGCAGTGACACTAGCGGGAGCGGAACCGGGGAGCTGTTTTTT
V: TRBV4-1; D: .; size: .; J: TRBJ1-5; CDR3: CASSQDRGSNQPQHF; DNA: TGCGCCAGCAGCCAAGATCGGGGGAGCAATCAGCCCCAGCATTTT
V: TRBV6-6; D: TRBD1; size: .; J: TRBJ2-7; CDR3: CASRDRPYEQYF; DNA: TGTGCCAGTCGGGACAGACCCTACGAGCAGTACTTC
V: TRBV27; D: TRBD1; size: .; J: TRBJ1-1; CDR3: CASSPPGGGTEAFF; DNA: TGTGCCAGCAGTCCCCCAGGGGGAGGCACTGAAGCTTTCTTT
V: TRBV6-6; D: TRBD1; size: .; J: TRBJ1-5; CDR3: CASSQWDRLNQPQNF; DNA: TGTGCCAGCAGTCAATGGGACAGGTTAAATCAGCCCCAGAATTTT
V: TRBV7-9; D: TRBD2; size: .; J: TRBJ2-1; CDR3: CASSPILAGGNSYNEQFF; DNA: TGTGCCAGCAGCCCAATACTAGCGGGAGGGAACTCCTACAATGAGCAGTTCTTC
V: TRBV25-1; D: .; size: few; J: TRBJ1-1; CDR3: CASSAGVTEAFF; DNA: TGTGCCAGCAGTGCAGGGGTGACTGAAGCTTTCTTT
V: TRBV2; D: TRBD1; size: .; J: TRBJ1-2; CDR3: CASNLLDRDGYTF; DNA: TGTGCCAGCAACCTACTGGACAGGGATGGCTACACCTTC
V: TRBV29-1; D: .; size: .; J: TRBJ1-2; CDR3: CSVEGLRGGYTF; DNA: TGCAGCGTTGAAGGCCTTCGAGGTGGCTACACCTTC
V: TRBV28; D: TRBD1; size: .; J: TRBJ2-2; CDR3: CASSYSGTANTGELFF; DNA: TGTGCCAGCAGTTACTCCGGGACAGCGAACACCGGGGAGCTGTTTTTT
V: TRBV2; D: TRBD1; size: .; J: TRBJ1-1; CDR3: CASSEWDRNTEAFF; DNA: TGTGCCAGCAGTGAATGGGACAGAAACACTGAAGCTTTCTTT
V: TRBV28; D: .; size: .; J: TRBJ2-7; CDR3: CASSRPGYEQYF; DNA: TGTGCCAGCAGCAGGCCGGGGTACGAGCAGTACTTC
V: TRBV7-9; D: .; size: .; J: TRBJ1-2; CDR3: CASSSLGGGLFSGYTF; DNA: TGTGCCAGCAGTAGTTTGGGGGGAGGCCTTTTTTCTGGCTACACCTTC
V: TRBV28; D: .; size: .; J: TRBJ2-1; CDR3: CASSITYNEQFF; DNA: TGTGCCAGCAGTATAACTTACAATGAGCAGTTCTTC
V: TRBV11-2; D: .; size: .; J: TRBJ1-1; CDR3: CASSLEGRGTEAFF; DNA: TGTGCCAGCAGCTTAGAGGGCAGGGGCACTGAAGCTTTCTTT
V: TRBV7-2; D: TRBD1; size: .; J: TRBJ2-2; CDR3: CASSRDRGSGELFF; DNA: TGTGCCAGCAGCAGAGACAGGGGGAGCGGGGAGCTGTTTTTT
V: TRBV7-9; D: TRBD1; size: .; J: TRBJ2-7; CDR3: CSSSLPGQGGNEQYF; DNA: TGTTCCAGCAGCCTACCGGGACAGGGGGGGAACGAGCAGTACTTC
V: TRBV11-3; D: .; size: .; J: TRBJ2-7; CDR3: CASSLVDSYEQYF; DNA: TGTGCCAGCAGCTTGGTAGATTCCTACGAGCAGTACTTC
V: TRBV19; D: .; size: once; J: TRBJ2-5; CDR3: CASSISGVVQETQYF; DNA: TGTGCCAGTAGTATCTCAGGGGTGGTCCAAGAGACCCAGTACTTC
V: TRBV6-1; D: TRBD2; size: .; J: TRBJ2-7; CDR3: CASSHLAGGSYEQYF; DNA: TGTGCCAGCAGCCATTTAGCGGGCGGATCCTACGAGCAGTACTTC
V: TRBV11-2; D: TRBD1; size: .; J: TRBJ2-1; CDR3: CASSLVQGVSYNEQFF; DNA: TGTGCCAGCAGCTTAGTTCAGGGGGTCTCCTACAATGAGCAGTTCTTC
V: TRBV29-1; D: TRBD2; size: few; J: TRBJ2-7; CDR3: CSVEDSGSSYEQYF; DNA: TGCAGCGTTGAAGACAGCGGGAGTTCCTACGAGCAGTACTTC
V: TRBV7-9; D: .; size: .; J: TRBJ2-3; CDR3: CASSSWTASTDTQYF; DNA: TGTGCCAGCAGCTCCTGGACAGCTAGCACAGATACGCAGTATTTT
V: TRBV19; D: TRBD2; size: .; J: TRBJ2-1; CDR3: CASSPLEPREGVSSYNEQFF; DNA: TGTGCCAGTAGTCCTCTAGAGCCCCGGGAGGGTGTAAGCTCCTACAATGAGCAGTTCTTC
V: TRBV30; D: .; size: .; J: TRBJ2-5; CDR3: CAWSVSYREAQYF; DNA: TGTGCCTGGAGTGTATCATACCGTGAGGCCCAGTACTTC
V: TRBV6-6; D: TRBD1; size: .; J: TRBJ1-1; CDR3: CASSYGQGASTEAFF; DNA: TGTGCCAGCAGTTATGGACAGGGGGCTTCCACTGAAGCTTTCTTT
V: TRBV4-2; D: TRBD1; size: .; J: TRBJ1-1; CDR3: CASSAPGQVNTEAFF; DNA: TGTGCCAGCAGCGCGCCGGGACAGGTGAACACTGAAGCTTTCTTT
V: TRBV19; D: TRBD1; size: .; J: TRBJ2-5; CDR3: CASSTRQGQTETQYF; DNA: TGTGCCAGTAGTACGAGACAGGGACAAACAGAGACCCAGTACTTC
V: TRBV6-5; D: .; size: .; J: TRBJ1-2; CDR3: CASSFGGNYGYTF; DNA: TGTGCCAGCAGTTTCGGGGGGAACTATGGCTACACCTTC
V: TRBV18; D: TRBD1; size: .; J: TRBJ1-1; CDR3: CASSPGQGNTEAFF; DNA: TGTGCCAGCTCACCGGGACAGGGGAACACTGAAGCTTTCTTT